Listed below are T cell receptor beta chains from one sample, sequenced in a study of vaccination effects on CD4 cells after COVID-19. Method: immunoSEQ multiplex PCR; TCRdb's copy keeps in-frame clones and lacks some. The sample has tens of thousands of clones, more than 55% seen once; the top ten hold about 8.4%. Antigens for these TCRs are unknown. The sample was CD4+ T cells from PBMCs cultured with SARS-CoV-2 spike peptides, taken after COVID-19 vaccination. The receptors originated from a human donor who received a COVID-19 vaccine. The CDR3 runs from the conserved cysteine through the conserved F or W. A D gene is named only where the DNA matches it firmly. Clone size is stated in some rows and not others, as once, few, many or a class when expanded.

CDR3 protein	CDR3 DNA	clone size	D gene	V gene	J gene
CSASHVAGRYEQYF	TGCAGTGCTAGTCACGTAGCGGGAAGATACGAGCAGTACTTC	.	TRBD2	TRBV20-1	TRBJ2-7
CASSSSYEQYF	TGTGCCAGCTCATCCTCTTACGAGCAGTACTTC	.	.	TRBV18	TRBJ2-7
CASSEVWTGYEQYF	TGTGCCAGCAGTGAAGTATGGACAGGCTACGAGCAGTACTTC	.	TRBD1	TRBV6-1	TRBJ2-7
CASRSQPEETQYF	TGCGCCAGCCGGAGCCAACCTGAAGAGACCCAGTACTTC	few	.	TRBV5-1	TRBJ2-5
CASSLGQGGTEAFF	TGCGCCAGCAGCTTGGGGCAGGGGGGTACTGAAGCTTTCTTT	.	TRBD1	TRBV5-1	TRBJ1-1
CASSSRPSEAFF	TGTGCCAGCAGCTCCCGGCCTTCTGAAGCTTTCTTT	.	.	TRBV2	TRBJ1-1
CASGALVGGLDQPQHF	TGTGCCAGTGGAGCGCTGGTTGGGGGGCTCGATCAGCCCCAGCATTTT	.	.	TRBV19	TRBJ1-5
CASSEALGQGLETQYF	TGTGCCAGCAGTGAAGCGCTTGGACAGGGGTTGGAGACCCAGTACTTC	.	TRBD1	TRBV2	TRBJ2-5
CASVMIYEQYF	TGTGCCAGCGTCATGATTTACGAGCAGTACTTC	.	.	TRBV6-5	TRBJ2-7
CASSSFMKVQYF	TGTGCCAGCAGCTCCTTTATGAAAGTGCAGTACTTC	once	.	TRBV7-6	TRBJ2-7
CAWRGQGVKRGNQPQHF	TGTGCCTGGAGGGGACAGGGTGTTAAACGGGGCAATCAGCCCCAGCATTTT	.	TRBD1	TRBV30	TRBJ1-5
CASITSAVSTDTQYF	TGTGCCAGCATTACTAGCGCTGTGAGCACAGATACGCAGTATTTT	.	TRBD2	TRBV2	TRBJ2-3
CASSQSNWEGIQETQYF	TGTGCCAGCAGCCAATCTAATTGGGAGGGGATACAAGAGACCCAGTACTTC	.	TRBD2	TRBV11-2	TRBJ2-5
CASSVGTGTNYGYTF	TGTGCCAGCAGCGTAGGGACAGGTACTAACTATGGCTACACCTTC	.	TRBD1	TRBV9	TRBJ1-2
CASSITGRNYGYTF	TGTGCCAGTAGTATCACTGGGCGTAACTATGGCTACACCTTC	.	.	TRBV19	TRBJ1-2
CASSKDREGGYTF	TGTGCCAGCAGCAAGGACAGGGAAGGCGGCTACACCTTC	.	TRBD1	TRBV6-5	TRBJ1-2
CASSPLDRRETQYF	TGCGCCAGCAGCCCCCTGGACAGGAGAGAGACCCAGTACTTC	.	TRBD1	TRBV5-1	TRBJ2-5
CASSYFSSPTDTQYF	TGTGCCAGCAGTTACTTCAGTAGCCCCACAGATACGCAGTATTTT	.	.	TRBV6-5	TRBJ2-3
CASSPLNWRVSTNEKLFF	TGTGCCAGCAGTCCCCTGAACTGGCGGGTTTCAACTAATGAAAAACTGTTTTTT	few	.	TRBV2	TRBJ1-4
CASSIVFVGRYGYTF	TGTGCCAGTAGTATCGTTTTTGTAGGTCGCTATGGCTACACCTTC	.	.	TRBV19	TRBJ1-2
CASSVSGNSYEQYF	TGTGCCAGCAGCGTGAGCGGGAACTCCTACGAGCAGTACTTC	.	TRBD2	TRBV9	TRBJ2-7
CASSQRNIQYF	TGTGCCAGCAGCCAGAGAAACATTCAGTACTTC	.	.	TRBV3-1/TRBV3-2	TRBJ2-4
CASSVGQGPNYGYTF	TGTGCCAGCAGCGTAGGGCAGGGTCCTAACTATGGCTACACCTTC	.	.	TRBV9	TRBJ1-2
CASSRASSGGILDIQYF	TGCGCCAGCAGCAGGGCCTCTAGCGGGGGGATCTTAGACATTCAGTACTTC	few	TRBD2	TRBV5-1	TRBJ2-4
CASSRTVGSYNEQFF	TGCGCCAGCAGTCGCACAGTAGGCTCCTACAATGAGCAGTTCTTC	.	.	TRBV5-1	TRBJ2-1
CAISPDSLNTEAFF	TGTGCCATCAGCCCGGACAGTCTGAACACTGAAGCTTTCTTT	.	.	TRBV10-3	TRBJ1-1
CASLNSQGSGYTF	TGTGCCAGCCTAAATTCACAGGGTTCTGGCTACACCTTC	.	.	TRBV6-5	TRBJ1-2
CASQTGTGGNIQYF	TGCGCCAGCCAAACCGGGACAGGGGGAAACATTCAGTACTTC	.	TRBD1	TRBV5-1	TRBJ2-4
CASSPGTSEAFF	TGTGCCAGCAGTCCCGGGACTTCTGAAGCTTTCTTT	few	.	TRBV2	TRBJ1-1
CASRQLGGGNQPQHF	TGTGCCAGCAGACAACTAGGAGGAGGCAATCAGCCCCAGCATTTT	.	.	TRBV6-5	TRBJ1-5
CASSFLDSSYEKLFF	TGTGCCAGCAGCTTCTTAGACAGCTCTTATGAAAAACTGTTTTTT	.	.	TRBV5-5	TRBJ1-4